One T cell receptor beta chain is described in this entry. The antigen is unknown. TCRdb analysed the 5' RACE reads with MiXCR anew, one entry per CDR3 protein. This table has about 450,000 distinct CDR3 sequences, about 18% appearing once. This entry comes from a study of identical twins. Germline V gene sequence: CDR1 MDHEN, CDR2 SYDVKM. The CDR3 extends over 15 amino acids. The junction had 11 bases not matched to a gene; V was cut back by 6 bases and J by 5 bases. Study results and limitations: Among monozygotic twins, out-of-frame TCR alpha sharing exceeded what models predicted.

What was sequenced was naive T cells sorted from blood. The chain recombines TRBV28 with TRBJ2-3, with 7 bases fitting TRBD1. This receptor was identified in a man aged 45-65 years in good health. Here the CDR3 DNA reads TGTGCCAGCAGCACGGGACAGAGTCCCAGAGATACGCAGTATTTT. This translates into CASSTGQSPRDTQYF.